This TCR beta chain is drawn from a study of regulatory T cells in long-lasting Graves disease. About the research overall: Over 5 years of antithyroid drugs plus positive TSH receptor antibodies defined persistent Graves' disease.

Libraries of TCR beta came from iRepertoire HTBI primers plus Arm-PCR of CDR3 regions. TCRdb processed the multiplex PCR reads anew with MiXCR; each CDR3 protein has one entry. The data contain under 500,000 distinct CDR3 sequences, less than 25% of them singletons. As to time point: persistent/refractory GD, antithyroid drugs over 5 years with positive TRAb. Isolated PBMC RNA provided the starting material for the TCR library. Tubes containing EDTA received approximately 8.7 milliliters of drawn peripheral blood. Regarding the study as a whole: Not thyroid tissue but only peripheral blood was studied. Owing to a sample size that was small, accuracy may have been reduced.

Germline assignment: CDR1 SGHRS and CDR2 YFSETQ. The CDR3 runs to 12 residues. V was cut by 0 bases and J by 9 bases, with 7 bases left in between. This clonotype was picked up a small number of times. Its antigen is undetermined. V usage is TRBV5-1 and J usage is TRBJ2-1; no clear D gene. This TCR was recovered from a female donor with Graves disease. Sample: peripheral blood mononuclear cells (PBMCs), taken when the disease was refractory, from a patient treated with antithyroid drugs. This CDR3 is CASSLGTSEQFF. The CDR3 DNA follows: TGCGCCAGCAGCTTGGGGACCAGTGAGCAGTTCTTC. The whole variable domain, remainder taken from reference TRBV5-1 and TRBJ2-1, is KAGVTQTPRYLIKTRGQQVTLSCSPISGHRSVSWYQQTPGQGLQFLFEYFSETQRNKGNFPGRFSGRQFSNSRSEMNVSTLELGDSALYLCASSLGTSEQFFGPGTRLTVL.